One sample yielded the 7 T cell receptor beta chains listed below, sequenced in a study of T cells in women clearing cervical HPV infection. The repertoire was sequenced with immunoSEQ multiplex PCR; TCRdb's copy has only in-frame clones and lacks some. The sample table includes 30,000 to 35,000 clones. The sequenced material came from blood buffy coat. The receptors here all came from a woman between 18 and 69 years old with a cervical HPV16 infection that either progressed to CIN3+ or cleared (not recorded which).

As for this clone: The read finishes 3 residues shy of the CDR3 end, and the germline J gene is used to complete it. The gene calls are TRBV13 and TRBJ2-3, with D tentatively TRBD2 (6 bases). V was cut by 6 bases and J by 4 bases, with 17 bases left in between. There are 15 residues in the CDR3. Germline loops: CDR1 PRHDT, CDR2 FYEKMQ (reference sequence). The CDR3 bases that were read are TGTGCCAGCAGTTCCCGGGGGTTAAAGGCAGATACG. Translation: CASSSRGLKADT. The whole CDR3 sequence is CASSSRGLKADTQYF.

With respect to this clone: The CDR3 goes on 3 residues after the read ends, and that part is filled in from the germline J gene. The rearrangement links TRBV4-1 to TRBJ1-2; 7 bases align to TRBD1. CDR3 length: 16 amino acids. The V segment lost 1 base and the J segment 4 bases; nucleotides outside the gene matches: 9. Germline V gene sequence: CDR1 MGHRA, CDR2 YSYEKL. CDR3 DNA, as far as it was read: TGCGCCAGCAGCCAAGCTTCGGGACAGAACTTCTATGGC. Translating gives CASSQASGQNFYG. The entire CDR3 sequence reads CASSQASGQNFYGYTF.

As regards this clone: The CDR3 extends 3 residues past the end of the read, so its final part is completed from the germline J gene. This chain uses TRBV7-2 with TRBJ2-4, with D possibly TRBD2 on 7 matching bases. CDR1 SGHTA and CDR2 FQGNSA come from the germline V gene. The CDR3 spans 15 residues. The CDR3 DNA, read in part, is TGTGCCAGCAGCTCCGCCGGGACACAGGGCGGGGGT. Its translation is CASSSAGTQGGG. The entire CDR3 protein is CASSSAGTQGGGQYF.

Concerning this clone itself: Sequencing ends 3 residues short of the CDR3 end; the germline J gene provides the rest. The V gene is TRBV5-5, the J gene TRBJ2-3, with TRBD2 as a possible D gene (5 bases). The CDR3 is made up of 15 amino acids. CDR1 is SGHKS and CDR2 is YYEKEE in the germline V gene (reference sequence). Trimming took off 5 bases at V and 1 base at J, with 14 bases between the two ends. The covered CDR3 bases are TGTGCCAGCAGATTAATCCTAGCACGCACAGATACG. Its protein is CASRLILARTDT. The full-length CDR3 reads as CASRLILARTDTQYF.

Comments on this clone: The CDR3 goes on 3 residues after the read ends, and that part is filled in from the germline J gene. The gene calls are TRBV29-1 and TRBJ2-3; TRBD1 matches at 10 bases. Germline CDR1 and CDR2: SQVTM and ANQGSEA. This CDR3 is 14 amino acids long. CDR3 loop: CSVGVGQGNQPQYF. The sequenced CDR3 bases are TGCAGCGTTGGGGTGGGACAGGGGAATCAGCCG.

Of note for this clone: The read ends 3 residues shy of where the CDR3 ends; the end is completed using the germline J gene. This chain links TRBV20-1 with TRBJ2-1; D is possibly TRBD2 (6 bases). The length of the CDR3 is 14 residues. Germline V lookup: CDR1 DFQATT, CDR2 SNEGSKA (reference sequence). The V end was cut by 4 bases, the J end by 9 bases, with 19 bases between. The CDR3 protein is CSANTGTGISEQFF. The part of the CDR3 DNA that was read is TGCAGTGCTAACACCGGGACTGGAATAAGTGAG.

Worth noting for this clone: The read terminates 3 residues before the CDR3 end, so the remaining end is supplied by the germline J gene. This rearrangement joins TRBV7-3 to TRBJ2-1; a possible D gene is TRBD2 (7 bases). The germline V gene has CDR1 SGHTA and CDR2 FQGTGA. V dropped 1 base and J dropped 4 bases, with 14 bases sitting between them. The CDR3 contains 16 residues. CDR3 protein: CASSLNSGGHYNEQFF. CDR3 DNA (partial): TGTGCCAGCAGCTTAAACTCGGGGGGCCATTACAATGAG.